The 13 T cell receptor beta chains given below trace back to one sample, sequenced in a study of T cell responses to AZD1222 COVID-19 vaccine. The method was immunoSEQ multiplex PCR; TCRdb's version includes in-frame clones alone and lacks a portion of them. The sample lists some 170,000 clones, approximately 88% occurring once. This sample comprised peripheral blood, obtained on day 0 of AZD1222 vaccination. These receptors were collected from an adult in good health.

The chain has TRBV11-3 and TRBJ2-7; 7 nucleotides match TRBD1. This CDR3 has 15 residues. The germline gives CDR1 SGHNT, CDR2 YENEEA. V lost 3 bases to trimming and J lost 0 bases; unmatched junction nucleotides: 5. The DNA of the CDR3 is TGTGCCAGCAGCTTGGGACAGTCGAGCTCCTACGAGCAGTACGTC. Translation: CASSLGQSSSYEQYV.

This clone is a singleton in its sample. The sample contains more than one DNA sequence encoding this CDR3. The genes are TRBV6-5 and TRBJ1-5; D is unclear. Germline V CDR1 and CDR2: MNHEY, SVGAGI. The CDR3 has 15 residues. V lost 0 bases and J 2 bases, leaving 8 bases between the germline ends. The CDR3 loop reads CASSYSIDGNQPQHF. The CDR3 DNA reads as TGTGCCAGCAGTTACTCGATTGATGGCAATCAGCCCCAGCATTTT.

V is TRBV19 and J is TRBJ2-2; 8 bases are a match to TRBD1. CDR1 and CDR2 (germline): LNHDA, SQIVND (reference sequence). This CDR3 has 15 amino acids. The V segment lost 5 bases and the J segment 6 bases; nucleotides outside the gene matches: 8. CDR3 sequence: CASSRTGQGAGELFF. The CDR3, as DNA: TGTGCCAGTAGTCGCACAGGACAGGGTGCCGGGGAGCTGTTTTTT.

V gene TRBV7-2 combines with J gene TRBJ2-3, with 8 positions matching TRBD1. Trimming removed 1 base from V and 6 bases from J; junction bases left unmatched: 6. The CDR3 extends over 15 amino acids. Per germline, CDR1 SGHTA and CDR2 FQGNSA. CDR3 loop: CASSLDGQGRDTQYF. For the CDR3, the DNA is TGTGCCAGCAGCTTAGACGGACAGGGTAGGGATACGCAGTATTTT.

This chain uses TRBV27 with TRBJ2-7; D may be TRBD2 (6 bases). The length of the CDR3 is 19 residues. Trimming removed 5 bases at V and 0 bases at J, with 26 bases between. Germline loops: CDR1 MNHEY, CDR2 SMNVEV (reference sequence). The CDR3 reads CASSPISPFGGINSYEQYF. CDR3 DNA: TGTGCCAGCAGTCCTATAAGCCCATTTGGCGGGATCAACTCCTACGAGCAGTACTTC.

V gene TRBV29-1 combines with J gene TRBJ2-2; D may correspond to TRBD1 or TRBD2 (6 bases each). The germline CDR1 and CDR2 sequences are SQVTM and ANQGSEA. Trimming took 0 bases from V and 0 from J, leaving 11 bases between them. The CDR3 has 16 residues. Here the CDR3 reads CSVEDLEGANTGELFF. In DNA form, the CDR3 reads TGCAGCGTTGAAGATCTGGAGGGGGCGAACACCGGGGAGCTGTTTTTT.

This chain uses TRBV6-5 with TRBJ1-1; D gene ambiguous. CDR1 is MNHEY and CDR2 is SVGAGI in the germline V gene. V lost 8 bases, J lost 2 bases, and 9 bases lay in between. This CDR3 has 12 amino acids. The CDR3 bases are TGTGCCAGCGGTCAGGCCAACACTGAAGCTTTCTTT. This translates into CASGQANTEAFF.

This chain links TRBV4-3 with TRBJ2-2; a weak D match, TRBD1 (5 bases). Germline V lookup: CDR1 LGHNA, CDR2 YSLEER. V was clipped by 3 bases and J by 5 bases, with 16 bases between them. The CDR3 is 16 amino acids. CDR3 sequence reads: CASSHGTGMETGELFF. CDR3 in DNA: TGCGCCAGCAGCCACGGAACAGGAATGGAGACCGGGGAGCTGTTTTTT.

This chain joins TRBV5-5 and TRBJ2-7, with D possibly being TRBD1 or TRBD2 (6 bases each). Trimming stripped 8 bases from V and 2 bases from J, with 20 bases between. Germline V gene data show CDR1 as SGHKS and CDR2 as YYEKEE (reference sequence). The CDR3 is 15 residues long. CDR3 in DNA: TGTGCCAGTCTCCTCGGGGGCAGGGAAGCCTACGAGCAGTACGTC. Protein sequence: CASLLGGREAYEQYV.

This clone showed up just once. In nucleotides, the CDR3 is TGTGCCAGCAGTCCAAACAGGGGGGGCTACACCTTC. Translated, it gives CASSPNRGGYTF. This chain uses TRBV12-3 or TRBV12-4 with TRBJ1-2; 8 bases are shared with TRBD1. Trimming cost V 5 bases and J 8 bases; bases outside gene matches: 4. The CDR3 contains 12 residues.

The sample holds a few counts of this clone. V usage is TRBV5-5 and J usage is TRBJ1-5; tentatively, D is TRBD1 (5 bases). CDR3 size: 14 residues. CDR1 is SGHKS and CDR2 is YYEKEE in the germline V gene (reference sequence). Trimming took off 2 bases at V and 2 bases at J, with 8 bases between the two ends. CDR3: CASSFLTGNQPQHF. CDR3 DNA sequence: TGTGCCAGCAGCTTTTTGACAGGCAATCAGCCCCAGCATTTT.

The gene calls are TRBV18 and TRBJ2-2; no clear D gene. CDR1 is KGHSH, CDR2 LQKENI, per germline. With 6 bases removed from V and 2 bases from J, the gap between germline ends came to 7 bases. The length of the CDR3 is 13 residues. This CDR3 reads CASSSSNTGELFF. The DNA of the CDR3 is TGTGCCAGCTCGTCCAGTAACACCGGGGAGCTGTTTTTT.

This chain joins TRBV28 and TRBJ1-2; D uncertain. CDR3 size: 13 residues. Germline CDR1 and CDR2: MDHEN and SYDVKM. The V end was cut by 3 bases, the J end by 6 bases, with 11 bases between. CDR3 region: CASSFKGFNGYTF. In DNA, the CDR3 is TGTGCCAGCAGTTTCAAGGGATTCAATGGCTACACCTTC.